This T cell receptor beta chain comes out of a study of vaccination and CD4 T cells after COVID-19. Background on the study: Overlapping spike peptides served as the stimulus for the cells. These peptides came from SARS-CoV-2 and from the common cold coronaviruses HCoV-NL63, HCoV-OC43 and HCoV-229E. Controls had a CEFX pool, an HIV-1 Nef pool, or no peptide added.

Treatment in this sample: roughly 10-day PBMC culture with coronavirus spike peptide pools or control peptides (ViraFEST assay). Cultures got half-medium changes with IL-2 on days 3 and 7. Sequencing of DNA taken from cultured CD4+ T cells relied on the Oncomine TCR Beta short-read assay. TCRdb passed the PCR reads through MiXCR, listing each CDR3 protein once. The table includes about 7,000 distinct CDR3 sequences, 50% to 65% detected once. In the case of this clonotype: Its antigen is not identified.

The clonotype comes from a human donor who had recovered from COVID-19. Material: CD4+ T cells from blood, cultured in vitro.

This CDR3 is CASSAGGQRWHEQYF. The CDR3 DNA follows: TGTGCCAGCAGCGCGGGGGGACAGAGGTGGCACGAGCAGTACTTC. The chain recombines TRBV2 with TRBJ2-7; D may be TRBD2 (8 bases). From germline, CDR1 is SNHLY and CDR2 FYNNEI. This CDR3 spans 15 amino acids. Trimming left V 6 bases short and J 5 bases short, with 20 bases between.